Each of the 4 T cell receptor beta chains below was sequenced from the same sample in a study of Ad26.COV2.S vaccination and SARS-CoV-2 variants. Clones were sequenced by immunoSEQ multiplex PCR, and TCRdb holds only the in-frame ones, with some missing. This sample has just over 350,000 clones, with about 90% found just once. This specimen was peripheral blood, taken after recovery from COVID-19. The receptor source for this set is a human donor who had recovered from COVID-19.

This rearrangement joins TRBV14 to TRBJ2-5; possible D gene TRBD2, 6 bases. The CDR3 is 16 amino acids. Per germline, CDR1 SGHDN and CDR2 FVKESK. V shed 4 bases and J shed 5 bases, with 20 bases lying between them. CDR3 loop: CASSPRVPRGGETQYF. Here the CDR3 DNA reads TGTGCCAGCAGCCCACGCGTTCCACGTGGGGGGGAGACCCAGTACTTC.

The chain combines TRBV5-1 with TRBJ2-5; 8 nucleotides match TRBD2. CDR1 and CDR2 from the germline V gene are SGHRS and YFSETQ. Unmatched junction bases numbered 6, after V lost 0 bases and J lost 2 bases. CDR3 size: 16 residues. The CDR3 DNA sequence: TGCGCCAGCAGCTTGGGTGGTAGCGGGGTTCAAGAGACCCAGTACTTC. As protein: CASSLGGSGVQETQYF.

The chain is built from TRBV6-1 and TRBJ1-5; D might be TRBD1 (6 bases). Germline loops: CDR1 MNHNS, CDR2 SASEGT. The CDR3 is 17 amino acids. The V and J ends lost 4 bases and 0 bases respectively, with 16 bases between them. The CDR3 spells CASSAPSQGYSNQPQHF. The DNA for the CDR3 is TGTGCCAGCAGTGCCCCATCACAGGGTTATAGCAATCAGCCCCAGCATTTT.

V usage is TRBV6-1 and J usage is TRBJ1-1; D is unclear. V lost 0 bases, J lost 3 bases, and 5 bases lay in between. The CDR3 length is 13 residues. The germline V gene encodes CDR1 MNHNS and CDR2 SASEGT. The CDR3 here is CASSEAYHTEAFF. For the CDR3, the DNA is TGTGCCAGCAGTGAAGCTTACCACACTGAAGCTTTCTTT.